This T cell receptor beta chain emerged from a study of blood T cell repertoires in COVID-19 (dated by TCRdb to the early 2020s). For context, the study as a whole: Samples from collaborators originated in the United States, Italy and Spain and spanned both the acute and convalescent phases of COVID-19. The material from the prospective study consisted of cDNA or gDNA derived from T cells, B-cell-depleted T cells, or PBMCs. The dataset comprised deeply sampled blood TCRbeta repertoires from subjects exposed to, actively infected with, or recovered from COVID-19. The repertoires were made available in a free public database intended to serve as a resource for research on the immune response to SARS-CoV-2. Samples came from the ongoing ImmuneRACE study (first 160 participants) plus 1,254 subjects from 6 global collaborators. Nearly every sample came with metadata listing a de-identified subject ID, COVID-19 status, age in years and sex. Where HLA class I and class II types were available, the types were taken from metadata supplied by the sample provider, not from assay-based typing.

Regarding this clone: Its binding antigen is unknown. Per-base quality was not reported, and no clone a single base away is much larger than it.

The germline V gene (reference sequence) sets CDR1 to SEHNR and CDR2 to FQNEAQ. Spanning cysteine to phenylalanine, the CDR3 consists of 17 amino acids. Kept here is only the CDR3 DNA, which spans 51 bases and is read in frame from base 1. Trimming removed 6 bases from V and 0 bases from J, leaving 20 bases between the germline ends. At one collaborating source in Seattle, patients were enrolled during active infection and were followed longitudinally through the course of disease. Collaborating institutions collected whole blood in K2EDTA tubes following their own protocols. For TCRbeta analysis, collaborators shipped samples as frozen whole blood, isolated PBMCs, or DNA extracted from either of those sample types. Overall results and qualifications from the work: Clinical and demographic metadata were provided uncurated, with the amount varying by source and participant.

TCRbeta CDR3 regions were amplified from genomic DNA using the immunoSEQ Assay, a bias-controlled multiplex PCR. In the authors' own workflow: The number of nucleated cells in each sample was estimated by amplification of reference gene primers within the assay. To quantify the absolute abundance of each unique TCRbeta CDR3 rearrangement, sequence reads were collapsed and filtered. For each sample, productive Simpson clonality was calculated by taking the square root of Simpson's diversity index across productive rearrangements. TCRdb mirrors the immuneACCESS table, restricted to in-frame sequences. Some clones are absent from its copies; in checked studies, under half trace to an unresolved V gene, and the reason for the others is unknown. Clone size and the V and J calls come from that table; the DNA yielded D and trimming. This sample lists over 150,000 clones; roughly 80% were detected once. The ten largest clones add up to over 7% of the sample.

The chain employs TRBV7-9 and TRBJ1-1, with a tentative D gene TRBD1 over 6 matching bases. Sequencing input: peripheral blood. The source of this sequence is a woman of 80 years or more with COVID-19, enrolled during active disease. CDR3 sequence: CASREQGSIGMNTEAFF. The sequenced DNA is TGTGCCAGCAGGGAACAGGGTTCTATCGGGATGAACACTGAAGCTTTCTTT.